Following are 32 T cell receptor beta chains from one sample sequenced in a study of blood T cell repertoires in COVID-19. Measured with immunoSEQ multiplex PCR; TCRdb has only the in-frame clones, and not every one. The table has around 290,000 clones, roughly 90% seen once. Sequencing used PBMCs or T cells enriched from blood (not recorded which). The receptor set was obtained from a woman between 25 and 40 years old who had recovered from COVID-19.

The chain is built from TRBV7-2 and TRBJ2-3, with 7 bases fitting TRBD2. The CDR3 totals 16 residues. V dropped 5 bases and J dropped 3; count of bases not matched to a gene: 11. Germline V gives CDR1 SGHTA, CDR2 FQGNSA. CDR3 nucleotide sequence: TGTGCCAGCAGCAAAATAGCGGGCGGCTTAACAGATACGCAGTATTTT. It codes for CASSKIAGGLTDTQYF.

This chain uses TRBV10-1 with TRBJ1-6; 11 bases map to TRBD1. After removal of 6 bases from V and 7 bases from J, the junction contained 11 bases not matched to a gene. The CDR3 extends over 17 amino acids. Germline-derived CDR1 and CDR2 are WNHNN and SYGVQD (reference sequence). CDR3 region: CASRGQGEARENSPLHF. DNA of the CDR3: TGCGCCAGCAGGGGACAGGGGGAGGCTCGGGAGAATTCACCCCTCCACTTT.

The chain employs TRBV6-6 and TRBJ2-3, with TRBD2 identical over 9 bases. Per the germline V gene, CDR1 is MNHNY and CDR2 is SVGAGI (reference sequence). The CDR3 contains 20 residues. Germline trimming cut 6 bases from V and 0 bases from J; bases unmatched to any gene: 19. CDR3: CASSSPGVASGIWSTDTQYF. CDR3 nucleotide sequence: TGTGCCAGCAGCTCACCCGGGGTGGCTAGCGGGATATGGAGCACAGATACGCAGTATTTT.

The J gene is TRBJ1-2, the V gene TRBV28; D is undetermined. Germline V CDR1 and CDR2: MDHEN, SYDVKM. Trimming pared 4 bases from V and 4 bases from J, leaving 22 bases between. The CDR3 extends over 17 amino acids. The CDR3 DNA follows: TGTGCCAGCAGTTCCGTCTCCCCCGCTACAGACCGCTATGGCTACACCTTC. As protein: CASSSVSPATDRYGYTF.

The chain joins TRBV7-3 to TRBJ1-5, with D possibly matching TRBD1 (6 bases). This CDR3 has 13 amino acids. V was cut by 5 bases and J by 4 bases, with 9 bases left in between. Per germline, CDR1 SGHTA and CDR2 FQGTGA. The chain's CDR3 is CASSAGANQPQHF. CDR3 in DNA: TGTGCCAGCAGCGCGGGGGCTAATCAGCCCCAGCATTTT.

This clone was seen once. This chain links TRBV28 with TRBJ2-2; D may be TRBD1 (6 bases). This CDR3 has 14 residues. Germline CDR1 reads MDHEN; CDR2 reads SYDVKM. The V and J ends lost 3 bases and 5 bases respectively, with 10 bases between them. The CDR3 sequence is CASSLIQGTGELFF. In nucleotides, the CDR3 is TGTGCCAGCAGTTTGATTCAGGGGACCGGGGAGCTGTTTTTT.

This rearrangement joins TRBV7-9 to TRBJ2-7; possible D gene TRBD1, 6 bases. V dropped 2 bases and J dropped 11 bases, with 13 bases sitting between them. The CDR3 runs 12 residues. The germline CDR1 and CDR2 sequences are SEHNR and FQNEAQ (reference sequence). The CDR3 loop reads CASSLIRNREYF. CDR3 DNA sequence: TGTGCCAGCAGCTTAATCCGCAACAGGGAGTACTTC.

The gene calls are TRBV6-4 and TRBJ2-5; D call uncertain. The CDR3 spans 18 residues. Trimming left V 0 bases short and J 2 bases short, with 19 bases between. Germline V gene sequence: CDR1 MRHNA, CDR2 SNTAGT. CDR3 region: CASSDSAGRKKKQETQYF. The CDR3 DNA reads as TGTGCCAGCAGTGACTCCGCCGGTCGTAAGAAAAAGCAAGAGACCCAGTACTTC.

The J gene is TRBJ2-2, the V gene TRBV7-3; D may be TRBD2 (5 bases). Germline V gene data show CDR1 as SGHTA and CDR2 as FQGTGA. V dropped 1 base and J dropped 4 bases, with 10 bases sitting between them. The CDR3 loop spans 15 amino acids. CDR3: CASSLNIGGTGELFF. The CDR3 bases are TGTGCCAGCAGCTTAAATATCGGAGGCACCGGGGAGCTGTTTTTT.

The rearrangement links TRBV7-3 to TRBJ2-1, with D uncertain. Trimming stripped 5 bases from V and 3 bases from J, with 8 bases between. The CDR3 has 13 residues. Germline-derived CDR1 and CDR2 are SGHTA and FQGTGA. The CDR3 bases are TGTGCCAGCAGCCCCTCCCTCTACAATGAGCAGTTCTTC. Encoded protein: CASSPSLYNEQFF.

J is TRBJ2-7 and V is TRBV9; D perhaps matches TRBD2 (5 bases). V was pared by 0 bases and J by 3 bases, with 19 bases between. Per germline, CDR1 SGDLS and CDR2 YYNGEE. The CDR3 runs to 17 residues. This chain's CDR3 is CASSVGGAVMGIYEQYF. The CDR3 coding sequence is TGTGCCAGCAGCGTAGGGGGAGCCGTCATGGGGATCTACGAGCAGTACTTC.

The V gene is TRBV7-9, the J gene TRBJ2-1, with 8 nucleotides matching TRBD2. After removal of 7 bases from V and 5 bases from J, the junction contained 16 bases not matched to a gene. CDR1 and CDR2 (germline): SEHNR, FQNEAQ (reference sequence). This CDR3 has 17 residues. Here the CDR3 DNA reads TGTGCCAGCACCCAGGCAGGGAGCGGGAGAGGGCACAATGAGCAGTTCTTC. As protein: CASTQAGSGRGHNEQFF.

J is TRBJ1-2 and V is TRBV30, with TRBD1 as a possible D gene (5 bases). The V end was cut by 4 bases, the J end by 6 bases, with 15 bases between. Looked up from germline, CDR1 is GTSNPN and CDR2 is SVGIG (reference sequence). There are 13 residues in the CDR3. CDR3 nucleotides: TGTGCCTGGATCGGGGGGTCAGTCCATGGCTACACCTTC. Its translation: CAWIGGSVHGYTF.

In regard to this clone: One end of the junction does not line up with germline, which may come from a read error. This sequence joins TRBV7-3 and TRBJ1-1, with no clear D. In germline, CDR1 is SGHTA, CDR2 FQGTGA. CDR3 length equals 12 residues. Written as DNA, the CDR3 is TGTGCCAGCAGCTTAGCAAGGACTGGAGCTTTCTTT. Residues: CASSLARTGAFF.

This chain links TRBV9 with TRBJ2-5, with TRBD1 matching 7 bases. The CDR3 extends over 14 amino acids. Germline trimming cut 2 bases from V and 4 bases from J; bases unmatched to any gene: 5. The V gene's germline CDR1 is SGDLS and CDR2 YYNGEE. The CDR3 bases are TGTGCCAGCAGCGTCTCGACAGGGTCAGAGACCCAGTACTTC. It is translated as CASSVSTGSETQYF.

CDR3 amino acids: CASSLIGRRGASNTEAFF. CDR3 DNA: TGTGCCAGCAGCTTAATTGGCAGGAGGGGCGCCTCGAACACTGAAGCTTTCTTT. The V and J genes are TRBV7-9 and TRBJ1-1; weak D call: TRBD1 (5 bases). Germline CDR1 is SEHNR and CDR2 is FQNEAQ (reference sequence). The CDR3 length is 18 residues. V was shortened by 2 bases and J by 1 base, with 20 bases between the two germline ends.

The chain links TRBV5-4 to TRBJ1-6; a weak D match, TRBD1 (6 bases). From germline, CDR1 is SGHNT and CDR2 YYREEE (reference sequence). This CDR3 region has 15 residues. V was pared by 0 bases and J by 5 bases, with 9 bases between. The DNA of the CDR3 is TGTGCCAGCAGCTTGGAGACAGGAAATAATTCACCCCTCCACTTT. Its translation: CASSLETGNNSPLHF.

This clone was seen only a few times. Written as DNA, the CDR3 is TGTGCCAGTACCCTAGGACTAGCGGGGAACAATGAGCAGTTCTTC. Translation gives CASTLGLAGNNEQFF. This chain connects TRBV19 to TRBJ2-1; TRBD2 matches at 12 bases. The germline V gene encodes CDR1 LNHDA and CDR2 SQIVND (reference sequence). Germline trimming cut 7 bases from V and 5 bases from J; bases unmatched to any gene: 6. The CDR3 is 15 residues long.

The CDR3 loop reads CASSQGRGPSPGYTF. The CDR3 region has the DNA TGTGCCAGCAGCCAAGGAAGGGGCCCTTCCCCAGGGTACACCTTC. V usage is TRBV14 and J usage is TRBJ1-2; tentative D call: TRBD1 (5 bases). This CDR3 is built from 15 residues. Germline V gene data show CDR1 as SGHDN and CDR2 as FVKESK. V was trimmed by 1 base and J by 11 bases, leaving 20 bases between them.

J is TRBJ2-2 and V is TRBV13; 8 bases are shared with TRBD1. Germline V lookup: CDR1 PRHDT, CDR2 FYEKMQ (reference sequence). The CDR3 sequence is 15 residues long. V lost 6 bases to trimming and J lost 4 bases; unmatched junction nucleotides: 7. The CDR3 region is CASSPQGASTGELFF. For the CDR3, the DNA is TGTGCCAGCAGTCCTCAGGGGGCGAGCACCGGGGAGCTGTTTTTT.

This chain uses TRBV5-1 with TRBJ1-2; 10 bases match TRBD1. The V and J ends lost 4 bases and 4 bases, in that order; junction bases with no gene match: 10. Per the germline V gene, CDR1 is SGHRS and CDR2 is YFSETQ. CDR3 length equals 16 residues. Here the CDR3 DNA reads TGCGCCAGCAGCCCGGGACCCGACAGGGGGCCCTATGGCTACACCTTC. Translating gives CASSPGPDRGPYGYTF.

This clone was counted a few times. The chain recombines TRBV19 with TRBJ1-1; 8 bases are shared with TRBD1. This CDR3 has 14 residues. Germline assignment: CDR1 LNHDA and CDR2 SQIVND (reference sequence). Trimming cost V 4 bases and J 2 bases; bases outside gene matches: 3. CDR3: CASSTGTGNTEAFF. Written as DNA, the CDR3 is TGTGCCAGTAGTACCGGGACAGGTAACACTGAAGCTTTCTTT.

The genes are TRBV28 and TRBJ2-5; D possibly corresponds to TRBD1 (5 bases). Germline V gives CDR1 MDHEN, CDR2 SYDVKM. V dropped 3 bases and J dropped 5 bases, with 13 bases sitting between them. This CDR3 contains 14 residues. CDR3: CASSLRPTVETQYF. DNA for the CDR3: TGTGCCAGCAGTTTGAGGCCGACAGTGGAGACCCAGTACTTC. The full variable domain, completed using reference TRBV28 and TRBJ2-5, is DVKVTQSSRYLVKRTGEKVFLECVQDMDHENMFWYRQDPGLGLRLIYFSYDVKMKEKGDIPEGYSVSREKKERFSLILESASTNQTSMYLCASSLRPTVETQYFGPGTRLLVL.

This clone was seen only a few times. V is TRBV5-1 and J is TRBJ1-2; 7 bases fit TRBD1. J gave up 0 bases and V 4 bases, and 3 bases lay outside the gene matches. Germline values: CDR1 SGHRS, CDR2 YFSETQ. The CDR3 spans 14 residues. The CDR3 nucleotides are TGCGCCAGCAGCCCAGGGACAGCTAACTATGGCTACACCTTC. It translates to CASSPGTANYGYTF.

The V call is TRBV30, the J call TRBJ1-3; tentatively, D is TRBD1 (5 bases). CDR3 length: 12 residues. CDR1 is GTSNPN, CDR2 SVGIG, per germline (reference sequence). CDR3 nucleotides: TGTGCGGGGCGGCTACCTGGAAACACCATATATTTT. As protein: CAGRLPGNTIYF.

The chain links TRBV5-1 to TRBJ2-5, with D perhaps matching TRBD1 (8 bases). This CDR3 region has 17 residues. V dropped 3 bases and J dropped 0 bases, with 18 bases sitting between them. Germline CDR1 SGHRS, CDR2 YFSETQ. This chain's CDR3 is CASSYGQGGTYQETQYF. The DNA for the CDR3 is TGCGCCAGCAGCTACGGACAGGGAGGGACCTACCAAGAGACCCAGTACTTC.

The chain has TRBV4-1 and TRBJ2-7, with 8 bases aligning to TRBD2. The V gene end was trimmed by 7 bases and the J gene end by 8 bases; junction bases not matched to a gene: 10. Germline CDR1 is MGHRA and CDR2 is YSYEKL. There are 13 residues in the CDR3. The CDR3 DNA sequence: TGCGCCAGCATAGCGGAGCGGGGGTCCCAGCAGTACTTC. Encoded protein: CASIAERGSQQYF.

CDR3 nucleotides: TGTGCCTGGAGTGGAACAGGGGGGTACGAGCAGTACTTC. Encoded protein: CAWSGTGGYEQYF. This chain uses TRBV30 with TRBJ2-7, with 8 bases lining up with TRBD1. Trimming cost V 1 base and J 4 bases; bases outside gene matches: 3. The CDR3 loop spans 13 amino acids. The germline CDR1 and CDR2 sequences are GTSNPN and SVGIG (reference sequence).

V gene TRBV19 combines with J gene TRBJ2-7, with D perhaps TRBD2 (5 bases). The CDR3 runs to 15 residues. Trimming took off 4 bases at V and 7 bases at J, with 20 bases between the two ends. CDR1 is LNHDA, CDR2 SQIVND, per germline (reference sequence). The CDR3 DNA is TGTGCCAGTAGTAGTCAGCGGATATCCTGGGAAGAGCAGTACTTC. Amino acid sequence: CASSSQRISWEEQYF.

The chain combines TRBV7-2 with TRBJ1-5; perhaps TRBD1 as D (6 bases). The CDR3 consists of 18 residues. Trimming left V 4 bases short and J 0 bases short, with 19 bases between. Germline V CDR1 and CDR2: SGHTA, FQGNSA. CDR3 region: CASSSLGGAPYSNQPQHF. The DNA of the CDR3 is TGTGCCAGCAGCTCCTTAGGGGGGGCTCCCTATAGCAATCAGCCCCAGCATTTT.

V and J are TRBV5-1 and TRBJ1-4; TRBD1 matches at 11 bases. The V gene's germline CDR1 is SGHRS and CDR2 YFSETQ. Germline trimming cut 0 bases from V and 0 bases from J; bases unmatched to any gene: 16. This CDR3 is built from 22 residues. The CDR3 DNA reads TGCGCCAGCAGCTTGGAGTATCGGACAGGGGGCAACGAACTCGCAACTAATGAAAAACTGTTTTTT. The encoded protein is CASSLEYRTGGNELATNEKLFF.

V is TRBV5-1 and J is TRBJ2-1, with TRBD2 matching 8 bases. The CDR3 extends over 15 amino acids. With V trimmed by 3 bases and J by 6 bases, 8 bases remained unmatched. The germline CDR1 and CDR2 sequences are SGHRS and YFSETQ. The CDR3 here is CASSSGTSSINEQFF. The CDR3 nucleotides are TGCGCCAGCAGCTCCGGGACTAGTTCGATCAATGAGCAGTTCTTC.